This TCR beta chain came from a study of cytomegalovirus exposure and HLA in healthy donors. The table lists this clone with a few counts. The antigen remains unidentified. Regarding the study as a whole: A later analysis reportedly identified an Asian-associated ancestry cluster as carrying fewer N-insertions than the approximately 670-donor mean.

PCR used 60 Vbeta primers and 13 Jbeta primers. Assay used: immunoSEQ multiplex PCR; TCRdb lists only in-frame clones, some missing. Altogether just over 200,000 clones are present, approximately 78% being singletons, with the ten largest covering around 2.7%. V was trimmed by 3 bases and J by 6 bases, leaving 19 bases between them. The CDR3 covers 15 residues. The germline gives CDR1 SGHKS, CDR2 YYEKEE (reference sequence). The V gene is TRBV5-5, the J gene TRBJ2-7; D unclear. The sequencing input was PBMCs. The TCR comes from a woman between 40 and 50 years old in good health and CMV-seronegative. In nucleotides, the CDR3 is TGTGCCAGCAGCTCATCCGGGTCCGCTACGGCCGAGCAGTACTTC. It codes for CASSSSGSATAEQYF. Full variable domain (rest looked up from reference TRBV5-5 and TRBJ2-7): DAGVTQSPTHLIKTRGQQVTLRCSPISGHKSVSWYQQVLGQGPQFIFQYYEKEERGRGNFPDRFSARQFPNYSSELNVNALLLGDSALYLCASSSSGSATAEQYFGPGTRLTVT.